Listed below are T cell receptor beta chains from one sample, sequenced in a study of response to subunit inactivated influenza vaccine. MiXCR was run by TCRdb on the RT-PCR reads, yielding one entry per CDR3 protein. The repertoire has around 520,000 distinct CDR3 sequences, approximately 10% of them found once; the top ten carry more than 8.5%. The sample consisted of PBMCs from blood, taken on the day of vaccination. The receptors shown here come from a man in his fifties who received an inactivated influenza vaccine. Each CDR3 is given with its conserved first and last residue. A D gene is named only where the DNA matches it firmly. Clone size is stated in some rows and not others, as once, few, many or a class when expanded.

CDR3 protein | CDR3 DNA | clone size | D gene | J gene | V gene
CASKDLAGGWGEQFF | TGTGCCAGCAAAGATTTAGCGGGAGGTTGGGGTGAGCAGTTCTTC | . | TRBD2 | TRBJ2-1 | TRBV6-1
CASSYVSGGADTEAFF | TGTGCCAGCAGTTACGTCTCAGGGGGCGCGGACACTGAAGCTTTCTTT | few | TRBD1 | TRBJ1-1 | TRBV6-5
CASSQEGNGYTF | TGTGCCAGCAGCCAAGAGGGAAATGGCTACACCTTC | few | . | TRBJ1-2 | TRBV3-1
CSARAPGQVPYEQYF | TGCAGTGCTAGAGCTCCGGGACAGGTGCCCTACGAGCAGTACTTC | . | TRBD1 | TRBJ2-7 | TRBV20-1
CASSQGDRTFGYGYTF | TGCGCCAGCAGCCAAGGCGACAGGACCTTCGGCTATGGCTACACCTTC | few | . | TRBJ1-2 | TRBV4-1
CASSLDRQGWHIQYF | TGTGCCAGCAGCTTAGATCGGCAGGGGTGGCACATTCAGTACTTC | many | . | TRBJ2-4 | TRBV11-2
CASRPGTGNGNEQFF | TGTGCCAGCAGGCCCGGGACAGGGAACGGCAATGAGCAGTTCTTC | . | TRBD1 | TRBJ2-1 | TRBV7-2
CASSEVLAGNSARETQYF | TGTGCCAGCAGTGAAGTACTAGCGGGAAATTCGGCGAGGGAGACCCAGTACTTC | few | TRBD2 | TRBJ2-5 | TRBV25-1
CASSPRDSNEKLFF | TGTGCCAGCTCACCCCGGGACAGTAATGAAAAACTGTTTTTT | few | TRBD1 | TRBJ1-4 | TRBV18
CASSLDAWTEAFF | TGTGCCAGCAGCTTAGACGCGTGGACTGAAGCTTTCTTT | few | . | TRBJ1-1 | TRBV11-3
CASSLRGGGPEQFF | TGTGCCAGCAGTTTAAGGGGGGGGGGGCCTGAGCAGTTCTTC | . | . | TRBJ2-1 | TRBV12-3/TRBV12-4
CSVGGTSAGANVLTF | TGCAGCGTCGGGGGGACATCCGCTGGGGCCAACGTCCTGACTTTC | . | . | TRBJ2-6 | TRBV29-1
CASSTYTSGGAVNEQFF | TGTGCCAGCAGCACATATACTAGCGGGGGGGCCGTGAATGAGCAGTTCTTC | . | TRBD2 | TRBJ2-1 | TRBV11-2
CASSLWGAGHTDTQYF | TGTGCCAGCAGTTTATGGGGAGCGGGGCACACAGATACGCAGTATTTT | . | TRBD2 | TRBJ2-3 | TRBV12-3/TRBV12-4
CSARQGDTIYF | TGCAGCGCCCGACAGGGAGACACCATATATTTT | few | TRBD1 | TRBJ1-3 | TRBV29-1
CASSAGQETQYF | TGTGCCAGCAGCGCCGGGCAAGAGACCCAGTACTTC | few | . | TRBJ2-5 | TRBV28
CASSFRWEASTDTQYF | TGTGCCAGCAGTTTTCGGTGGGAGGCTAGCACAGATACGCAGTATTTT | few | . | TRBJ2-3 | TRBV28
CASSFESQGTDTQYF | TGTGCCAGCAGTTTTGAAAGTCAGGGCACAGATACGCAGTATTTT | few | . | TRBJ2-3 | TRBV12-3/TRBV12-4
CSARDLLGTNQETQYF | TGCAGTGCTAGAGATCTGCTAGGAACAAACCAAGAGACCCAGTACTTC | many | . | TRBJ2-5 | TRBV20-1
CSARDPDRPYEQYF | TGCAGTGCTAGAGACCCGGACAGACCCTACGAGCAGTACTTC | many | . | TRBJ2-7 | TRBV20-1
CATSRDYGVTGNIQYF | TGTGCCACCAGCAGAGATTATGGGGTCACGGGAAACATTCAGTACTTC | . | . | TRBJ2-4 | TRBV15
CSASRARLEETQYF | TGCAGTGCTAGTCGAGCTCGACTAGAGGAGACCCAGTACTTC | few | . | TRBJ2-5 | TRBV20-1
CSVAFQGTNYGYTF | TGCAGCGTTGCGTTTCAGGGAACTAACTATGGCTACACCTTC | few | . | TRBJ1-2 | TRBV29-1
CASSPKAAIKPYEQYF | TGTGCCAGCAGCCCGAAAGCAGCAATAAAACCCTACGAGCAGTACTTC | few | . | TRBJ2-7 | TRBV7-9
CASSLAPGTESYEQYF | TGCGCCAGCAGCTTGGCACCCGGGACAGAATCCTACGAGCAGTACTTC | many | TRBD1 | TRBJ2-7 | TRBV5-1
CASSPSPGTGDGYTF | TGTGCCAGCAGTCCCTCGCCCGGGACAGGGGATGGCTACACCTTC | many | TRBD1 | TRBJ1-2 | TRBV12-3/TRBV12-4
CASSSGQRTEAFF | TGTGCCAGCAGTTCGGGGCAGCGCACTGAAGCTTTCTTT | . | . | TRBJ1-1 | TRBV28
CSVVGSGGDLAKNIQYF | TGCAGCGTTGTGGGGAGCGGGGGGGATTTAGCCAAAAACATTCAGTACTTC | . | TRBD2 | TRBJ2-4 | TRBV29-1
CAARDTSTYEQYF | TGTGCCGCTCGGGACACCTCAACCTACGAGCAGTACTTC | . | . | TRBJ2-7 | TRBV28
CASSPRVGTSSYEQYF | TGCGCCAGCAGCCCCAGGGTTGGGACCAGCTCCTACGAGCAGTACTTC | many | . | TRBJ2-7 | TRBV5-1
CASSSSSGSSTGELFF | TGCGCCAGCAGCTCGTCTAGCGGGAGCTCCACCGGGGAGCTGTTTTTT | . | TRBD2 | TRBJ2-2 | TRBV5-1
CASSLDTSNEQFF | TGTGCCAGCAGTTTAGATACTAGCAATGAGCAGTTCTTC | many | . | TRBJ2-1 | TRBV12-3/TRBV12-4
CASSKQSTNEKLFF | TGTGCCAGCAGCAAACAGTCAACTAATGAAAAACTGTTTTTT | few | . | TRBJ1-4 | TRBV7-2
CASSSATSGSFDEQFF | TGTGCCAGCAGCTCGGCGACTAGCGGGAGTTTCGATGAGCAGTTCTTC | . | TRBD2 | TRBJ2-1 | TRBV7-9
CAILGERNNEQFF | TGTGCCATCCTGGGGGAGCGGAACAATGAGCAGTTCTTC | few | . | TRBJ2-1 | TRBV10-3